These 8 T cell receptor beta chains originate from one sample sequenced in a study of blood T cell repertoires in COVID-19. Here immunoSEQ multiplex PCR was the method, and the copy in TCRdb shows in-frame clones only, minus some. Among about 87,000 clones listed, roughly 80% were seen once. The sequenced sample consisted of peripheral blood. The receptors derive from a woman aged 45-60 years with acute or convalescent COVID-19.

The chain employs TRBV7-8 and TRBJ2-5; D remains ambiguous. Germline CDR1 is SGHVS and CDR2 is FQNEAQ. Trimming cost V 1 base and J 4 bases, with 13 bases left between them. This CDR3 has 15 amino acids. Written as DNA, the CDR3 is TGTGCCAGCAGCTTAGTCCCCGGTCCGGGAGAGACCCAGTACTTC. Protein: CASSLVPGPGETQYF.

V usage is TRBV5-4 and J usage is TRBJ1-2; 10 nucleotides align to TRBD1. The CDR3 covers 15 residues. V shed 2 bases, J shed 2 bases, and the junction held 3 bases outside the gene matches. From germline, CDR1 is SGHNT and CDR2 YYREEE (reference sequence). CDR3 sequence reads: CASSFPGQGNYGYTF. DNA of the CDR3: TGTGCCAGCAGCTTTCCGGGACAGGGGAACTATGGCTACACCTTC.

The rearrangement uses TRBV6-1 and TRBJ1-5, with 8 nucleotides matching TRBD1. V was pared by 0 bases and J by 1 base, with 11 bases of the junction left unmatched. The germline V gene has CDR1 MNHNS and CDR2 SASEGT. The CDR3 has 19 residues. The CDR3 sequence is CASSEAARAGGRSNQPQHF. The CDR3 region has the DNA TGTGCCAGCAGTGAAGCGGCACGGGCAGGGGGCAGGAGCAATCAGCCCCAGCATTTT.

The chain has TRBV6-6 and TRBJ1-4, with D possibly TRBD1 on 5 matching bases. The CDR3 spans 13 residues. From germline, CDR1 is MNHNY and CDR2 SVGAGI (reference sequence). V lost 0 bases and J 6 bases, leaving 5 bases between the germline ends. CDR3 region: CASSYSGDEKLFF. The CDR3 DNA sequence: TGTGCCAGCAGTTACTCAGGGGATGAAAAACTGTTTTTT.

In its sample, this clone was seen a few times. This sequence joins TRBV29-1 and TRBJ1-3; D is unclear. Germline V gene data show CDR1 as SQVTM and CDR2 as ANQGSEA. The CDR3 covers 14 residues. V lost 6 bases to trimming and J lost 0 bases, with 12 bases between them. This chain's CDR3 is CSVVDNNSGNTIYF. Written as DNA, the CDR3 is TGCAGCGTGGTAGACAACAACTCTGGAAACACCATATATTTT.

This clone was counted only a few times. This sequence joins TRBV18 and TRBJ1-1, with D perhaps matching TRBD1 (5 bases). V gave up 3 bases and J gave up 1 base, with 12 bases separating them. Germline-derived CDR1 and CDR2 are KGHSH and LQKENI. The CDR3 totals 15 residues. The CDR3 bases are TGTGCCAGCTCACCGAACCGACAGACGAACACTGAAGCTTTCTTT. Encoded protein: CASSPNRQTNTEAFF.

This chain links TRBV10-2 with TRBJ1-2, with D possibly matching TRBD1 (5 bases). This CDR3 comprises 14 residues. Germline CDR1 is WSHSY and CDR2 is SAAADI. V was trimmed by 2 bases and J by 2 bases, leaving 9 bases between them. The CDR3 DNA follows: TGCGCCAGCAGTGAGCGGGGGGTAAACTATGGCTACACCTTC. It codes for CASSERGVNYGYTF.

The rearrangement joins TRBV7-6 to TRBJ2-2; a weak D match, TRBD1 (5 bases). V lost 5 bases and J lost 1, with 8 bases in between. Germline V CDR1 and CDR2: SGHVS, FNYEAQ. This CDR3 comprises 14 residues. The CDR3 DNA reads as TGTGCCAGCAGCAAGACAGAGAACACCGGGGAGCTGTTTTTT. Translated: CASSKTENTGELFF.